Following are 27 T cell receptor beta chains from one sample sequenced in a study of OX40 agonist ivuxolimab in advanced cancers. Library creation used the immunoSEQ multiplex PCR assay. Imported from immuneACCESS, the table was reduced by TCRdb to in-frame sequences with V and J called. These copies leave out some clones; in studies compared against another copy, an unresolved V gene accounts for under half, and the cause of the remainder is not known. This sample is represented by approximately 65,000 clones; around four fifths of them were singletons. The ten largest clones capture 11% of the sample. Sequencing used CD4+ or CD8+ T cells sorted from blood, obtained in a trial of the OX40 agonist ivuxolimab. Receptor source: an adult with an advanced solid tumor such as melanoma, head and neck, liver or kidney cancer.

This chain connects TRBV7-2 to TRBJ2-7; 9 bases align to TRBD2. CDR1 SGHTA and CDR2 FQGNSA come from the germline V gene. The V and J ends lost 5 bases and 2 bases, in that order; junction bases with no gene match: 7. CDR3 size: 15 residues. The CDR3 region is CASSPISGGPYEQYV. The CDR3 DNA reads TGTGCCAGCAGCCCAATTAGCGGGGGTCCCTACGAGCAGTACGTC.

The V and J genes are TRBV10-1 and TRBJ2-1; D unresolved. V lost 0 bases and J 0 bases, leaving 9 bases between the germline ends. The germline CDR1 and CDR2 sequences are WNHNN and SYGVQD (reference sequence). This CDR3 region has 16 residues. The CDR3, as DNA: TGCGCCAGCAGTGAGTCCGGCCGGAGCTCCTACAATGAGCAGTTCTTC. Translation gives CASSESGRSSYNEQFF.

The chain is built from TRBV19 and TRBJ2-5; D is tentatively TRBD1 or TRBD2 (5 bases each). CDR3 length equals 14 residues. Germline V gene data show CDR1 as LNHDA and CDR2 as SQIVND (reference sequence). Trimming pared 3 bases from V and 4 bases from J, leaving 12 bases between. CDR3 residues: CASSIAAGGETQYF. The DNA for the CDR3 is TGTGCCAGTAGTATTGCAGCTGGGGGAGAGACCCAGTACTTC.

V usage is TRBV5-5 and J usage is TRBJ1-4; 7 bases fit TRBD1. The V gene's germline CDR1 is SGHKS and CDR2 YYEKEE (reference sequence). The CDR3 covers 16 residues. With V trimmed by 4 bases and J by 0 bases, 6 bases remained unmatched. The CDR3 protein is CASSTGTVATNEKLFF. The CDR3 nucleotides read TGTGCCAGCAGCACGGGGACAGTTGCAACTAATGAAAAACTGTTTTTT.

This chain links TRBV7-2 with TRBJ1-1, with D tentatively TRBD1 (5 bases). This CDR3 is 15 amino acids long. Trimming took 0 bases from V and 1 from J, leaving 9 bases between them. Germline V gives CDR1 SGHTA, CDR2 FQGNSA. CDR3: CASSLAGATNTEAFF. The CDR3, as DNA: TGTGCCAGCAGCTTAGCCGGGGCGACGAACACTGAAGCTTTCTTT.

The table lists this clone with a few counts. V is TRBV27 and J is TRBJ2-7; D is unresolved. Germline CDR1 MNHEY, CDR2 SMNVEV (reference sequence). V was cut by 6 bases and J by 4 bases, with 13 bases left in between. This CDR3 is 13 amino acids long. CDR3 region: CASSRGLAYEQYF. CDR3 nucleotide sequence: TGTGCCAGCAGCCGTGGGCTGGCTTACGAGCAGTACTTC.

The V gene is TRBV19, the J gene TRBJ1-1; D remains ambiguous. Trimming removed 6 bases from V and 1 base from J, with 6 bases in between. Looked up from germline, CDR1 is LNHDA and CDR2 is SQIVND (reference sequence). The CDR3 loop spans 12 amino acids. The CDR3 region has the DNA TGTGCCAGTAGCTACAAGAACACTGAAGCTTTCTTT. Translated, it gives CASSYKNTEAFF.

The CDR3 loop is CASSLFHSGARETQYF. In DNA, the CDR3 is TGCGCCAGCAGCCTTTTTCACTCCGGGGCAAGAGAGACCCAGTACTTC. This rearrangement joins TRBV4-1 to TRBJ2-5; D tentatively fits TRBD1 or TRBD2 (5 bases each). The germline CDR1 and CDR2 sequences are MGHRA and YSYEKL. The V end was cut by 4 bases, the J end by 4 bases, with 19 bases between. The CDR3 loop spans 16 amino acids.

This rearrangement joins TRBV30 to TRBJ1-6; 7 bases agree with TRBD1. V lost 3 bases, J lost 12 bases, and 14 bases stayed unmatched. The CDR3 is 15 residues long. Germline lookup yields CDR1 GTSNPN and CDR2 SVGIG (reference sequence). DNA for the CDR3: TGTGCCTGGAGAGGACAGGATAAACTCACCGGACCCCTCCACTTT. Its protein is CAWRGQDKLTGPLHF.

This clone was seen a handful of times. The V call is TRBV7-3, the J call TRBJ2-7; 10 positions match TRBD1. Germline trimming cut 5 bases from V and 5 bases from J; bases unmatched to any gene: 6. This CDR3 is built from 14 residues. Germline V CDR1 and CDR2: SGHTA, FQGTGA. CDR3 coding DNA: TGTGCCAGCAGCCCCGGGACAGGGGTTCACGAGCAGTACTTC. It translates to CASSPGTGVHEQYF.

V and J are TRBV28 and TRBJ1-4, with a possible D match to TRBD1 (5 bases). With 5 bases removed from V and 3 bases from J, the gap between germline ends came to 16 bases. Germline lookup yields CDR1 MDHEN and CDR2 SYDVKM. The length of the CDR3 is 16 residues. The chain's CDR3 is CASSPRGGGANEKLFF. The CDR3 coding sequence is TGTGCCAGCAGTCCCCGTGGGGGGGGAGCTAATGAAAAACTGTTTTTT.

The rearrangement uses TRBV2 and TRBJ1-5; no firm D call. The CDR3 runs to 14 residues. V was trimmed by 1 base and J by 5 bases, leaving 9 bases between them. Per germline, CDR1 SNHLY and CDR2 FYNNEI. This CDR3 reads CASSEEGGDQPQHF. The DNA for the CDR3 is TGTGCCAGCAGTGAAGAGGGTGGGGATCAGCCCCAGCATTTT.

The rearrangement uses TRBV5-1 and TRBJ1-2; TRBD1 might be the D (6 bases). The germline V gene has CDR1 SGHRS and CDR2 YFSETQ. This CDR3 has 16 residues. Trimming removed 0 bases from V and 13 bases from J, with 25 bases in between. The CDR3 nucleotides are TGCGCCAGCAGCTTGGTATTAGGACAGACAGTTATAGGGGGCACCTTC. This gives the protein CASSLVLGQTVIGGTF.

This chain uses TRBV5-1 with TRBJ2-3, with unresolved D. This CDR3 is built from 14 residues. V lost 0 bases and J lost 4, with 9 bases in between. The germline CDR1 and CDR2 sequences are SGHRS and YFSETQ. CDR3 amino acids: CASSLGSSADTQYF. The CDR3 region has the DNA TGCGCCAGCAGCTTGGGGTCGAGCGCAGATACGCAGTATTTT.

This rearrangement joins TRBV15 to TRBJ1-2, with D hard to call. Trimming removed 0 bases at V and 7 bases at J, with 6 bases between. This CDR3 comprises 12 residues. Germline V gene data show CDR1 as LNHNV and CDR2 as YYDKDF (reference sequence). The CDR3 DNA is TGTGCCACCAGCAGAGACCCGGGTGGCTACACCTTC. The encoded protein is CATSRDPGGYTF.

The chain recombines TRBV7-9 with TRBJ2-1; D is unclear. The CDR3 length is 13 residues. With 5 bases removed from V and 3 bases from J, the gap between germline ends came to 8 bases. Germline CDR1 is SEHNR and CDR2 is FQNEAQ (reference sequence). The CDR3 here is CASSRTDYNEQFF. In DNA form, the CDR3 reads TGTGCCAGCAGCCGGACGGACTACAATGAGCAGTTCTTC.

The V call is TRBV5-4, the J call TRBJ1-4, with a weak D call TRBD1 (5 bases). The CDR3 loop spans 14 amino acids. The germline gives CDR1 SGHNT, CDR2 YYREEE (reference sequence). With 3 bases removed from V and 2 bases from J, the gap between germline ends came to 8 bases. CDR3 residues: CASSSGFTNEKLFF. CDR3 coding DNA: TGTGCCAGCAGCTCAGGGTTCACTAATGAAAAACTGTTTTTT.

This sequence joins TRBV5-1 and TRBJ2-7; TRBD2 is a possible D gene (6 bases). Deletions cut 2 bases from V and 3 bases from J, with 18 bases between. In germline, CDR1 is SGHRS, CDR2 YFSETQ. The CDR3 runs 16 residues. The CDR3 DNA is TGCGCCAGCAGCTTTTTGGGGGAGGCCCTAGGCTACGAGCAGTACTTC. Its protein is CASSFLGEALGYEQYF.

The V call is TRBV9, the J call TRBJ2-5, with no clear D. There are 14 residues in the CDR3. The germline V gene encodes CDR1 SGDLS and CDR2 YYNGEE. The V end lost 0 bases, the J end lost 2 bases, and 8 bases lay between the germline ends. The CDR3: CASSVGYIQETQYF. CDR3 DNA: TGTGCCAGCAGCGTAGGGTACATACAAGAGACCCAGTACTTC. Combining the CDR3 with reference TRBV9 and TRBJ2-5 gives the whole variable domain DSGVTQTPKHLITATGQRVTLRCSPRSGDLSVYWYQQSLDQGLQFLIQYYNGEERAKGNILERFSAQQFPDLHSELNLSSLELGDSALYFCASSVGYIQETQYFGPGTRLLVL.

CDR3: CASSLVGTAVNEQFF. In nucleotides, the CDR3 is TGCGCCAGCAGCTTGGTAGGGACGGCGGTCAATGAGCAGTTCTTC. V is TRBV5-1 and J is TRBJ2-1; D could derive from TRBD1 or TRBD2 (5 bases each). CDR3 length: 15 residues. The V end lost 0 bases, the J end lost 6 bases, and 13 bases lay between the germline ends. CDR1 is SGHRS, CDR2 YFSETQ, per germline.

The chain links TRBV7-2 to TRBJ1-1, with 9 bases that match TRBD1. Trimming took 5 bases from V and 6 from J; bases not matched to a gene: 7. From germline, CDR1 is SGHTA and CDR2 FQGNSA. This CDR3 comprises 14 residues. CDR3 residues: CASSTGQGDPEAFF. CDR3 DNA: TGTGCCAGCAGCACGGGACAGGGAGACCCTGAAGCTTTCTTT.

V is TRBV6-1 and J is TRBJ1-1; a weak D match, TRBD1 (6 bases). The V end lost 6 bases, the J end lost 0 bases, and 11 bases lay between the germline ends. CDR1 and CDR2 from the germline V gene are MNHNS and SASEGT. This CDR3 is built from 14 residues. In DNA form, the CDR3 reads TGTGCCAGCAGCCTACAGGGATTGAACACTGAAGCTTTCTTT. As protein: CASSLQGLNTEAFF.

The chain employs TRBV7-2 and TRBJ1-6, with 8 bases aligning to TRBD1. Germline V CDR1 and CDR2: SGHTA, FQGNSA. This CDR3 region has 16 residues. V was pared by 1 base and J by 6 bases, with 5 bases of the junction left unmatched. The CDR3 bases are TGTGCCAGCAGCTTAGGGACAGGGCTCTCTAATTCACCCCTCCACTTT. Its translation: CASSLGTGLSNSPLHF.

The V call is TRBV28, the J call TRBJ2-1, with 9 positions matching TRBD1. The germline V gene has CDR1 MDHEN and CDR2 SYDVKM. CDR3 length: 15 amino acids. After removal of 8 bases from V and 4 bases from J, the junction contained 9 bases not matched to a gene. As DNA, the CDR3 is TGTGCCAGCGGCCCCACAGGGGGCGAGTACAATGAGCAGTTCTTC. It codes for CASGPTGGEYNEQFF.

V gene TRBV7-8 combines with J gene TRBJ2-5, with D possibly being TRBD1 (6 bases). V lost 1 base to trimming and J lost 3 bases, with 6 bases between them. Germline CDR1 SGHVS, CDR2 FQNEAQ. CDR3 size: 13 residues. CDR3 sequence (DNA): TGTGCCAGCAGCTTAGACAGGGAAGAGACCCAGTACTTC. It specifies CASSLDREETQYF.

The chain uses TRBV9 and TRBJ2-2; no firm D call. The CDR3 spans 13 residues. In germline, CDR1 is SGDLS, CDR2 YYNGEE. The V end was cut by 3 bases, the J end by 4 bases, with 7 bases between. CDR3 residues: CASSAASTGELFF. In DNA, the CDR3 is TGTGCCAGCAGCGCTGCAAGCACCGGGGAGCTGTTTTTT.

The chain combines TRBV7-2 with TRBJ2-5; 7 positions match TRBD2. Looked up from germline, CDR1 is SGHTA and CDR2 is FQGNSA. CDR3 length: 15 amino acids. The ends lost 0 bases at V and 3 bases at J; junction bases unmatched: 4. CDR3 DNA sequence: TGTGCCAGCAGCTTAGCCCGCGCGGGAGAAGAGACCCAGTACTTC. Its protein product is CASSLARAGEETQYF.